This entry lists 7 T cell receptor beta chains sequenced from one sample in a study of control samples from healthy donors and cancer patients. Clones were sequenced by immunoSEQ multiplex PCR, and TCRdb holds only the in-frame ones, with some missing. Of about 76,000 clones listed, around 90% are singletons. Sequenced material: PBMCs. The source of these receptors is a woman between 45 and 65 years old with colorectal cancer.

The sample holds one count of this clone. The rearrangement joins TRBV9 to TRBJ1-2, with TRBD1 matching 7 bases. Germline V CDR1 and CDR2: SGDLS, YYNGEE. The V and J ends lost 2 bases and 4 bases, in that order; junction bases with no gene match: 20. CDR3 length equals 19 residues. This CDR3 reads CASSVQQGQFPPGGYGYTF. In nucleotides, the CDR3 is TGTGCCAGCAGCGTCCAACAGGGGCAGTTCCCCCCCGGGGGCTATGGCTACACCTTC. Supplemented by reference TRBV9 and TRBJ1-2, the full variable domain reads DSGVTQTPKHLITATGQRVTLRCSPRSGDLSVYWYQQSLDQGLQFLIQYYNGEERAKGNILERFSAQQFPDLHSELNLSSLELGDSALYFCASSVQQGQFPPGGYGYTFGSGTRLTVV.

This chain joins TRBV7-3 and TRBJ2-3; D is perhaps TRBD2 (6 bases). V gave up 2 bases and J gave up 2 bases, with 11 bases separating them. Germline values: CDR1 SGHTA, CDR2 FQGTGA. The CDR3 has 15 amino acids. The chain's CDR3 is CASSLSGVPTDTQYF. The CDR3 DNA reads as TGTGCCAGCAGCTTATCGGGGGTCCCCACAGATACGCAGTATTTT.

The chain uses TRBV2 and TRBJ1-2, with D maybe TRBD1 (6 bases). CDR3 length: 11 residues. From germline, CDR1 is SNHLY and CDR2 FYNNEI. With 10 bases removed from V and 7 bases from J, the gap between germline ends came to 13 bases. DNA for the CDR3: TGTGCCACCCCTCAGGGGTCTGGCTACACCTTC. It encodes CATPQGSGYTF.

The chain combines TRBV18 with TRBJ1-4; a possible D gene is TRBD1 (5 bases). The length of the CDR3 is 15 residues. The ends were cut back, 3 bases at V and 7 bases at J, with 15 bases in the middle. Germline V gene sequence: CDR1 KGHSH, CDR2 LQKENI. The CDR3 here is CASSPSHGGGEKLFF. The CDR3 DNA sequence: TGTGCCAGCTCACCTTCCCACGGGGGAGGTGAAAAACTGTTTTTT.

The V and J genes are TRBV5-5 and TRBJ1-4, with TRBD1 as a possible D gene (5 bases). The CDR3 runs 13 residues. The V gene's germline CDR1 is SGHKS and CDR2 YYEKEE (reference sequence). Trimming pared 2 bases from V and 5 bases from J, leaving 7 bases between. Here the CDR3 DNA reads TGTGCCAGCAGCTTCCCAGGGAATGAAAAACTGTTTTTT. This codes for CASSFPGNEKLFF.

CDR3 DNA: TGTGCCAGCAGCTCCTTCCAGGGGGCTTTAGCCGATACGCAGTATTTT. This gives the protein CASSSFQGALADTQYF. V usage is TRBV7-2 and J usage is TRBJ2-3, with 8 bases that match TRBD1. Germline trimming cut 4 bases from V and 6 bases from J; bases unmatched to any gene: 12. The CDR3 totals 16 residues. Per the germline V gene, CDR1 is SGHTA and CDR2 is FQGNSA.

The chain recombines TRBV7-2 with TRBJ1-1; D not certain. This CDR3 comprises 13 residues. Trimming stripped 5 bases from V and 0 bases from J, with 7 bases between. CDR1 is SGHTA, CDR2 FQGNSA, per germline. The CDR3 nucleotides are TGTGCCAGCAGCGGCTACCTGAACACTGAAGCTTTCTTT. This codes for CASSGYLNTEAFF.